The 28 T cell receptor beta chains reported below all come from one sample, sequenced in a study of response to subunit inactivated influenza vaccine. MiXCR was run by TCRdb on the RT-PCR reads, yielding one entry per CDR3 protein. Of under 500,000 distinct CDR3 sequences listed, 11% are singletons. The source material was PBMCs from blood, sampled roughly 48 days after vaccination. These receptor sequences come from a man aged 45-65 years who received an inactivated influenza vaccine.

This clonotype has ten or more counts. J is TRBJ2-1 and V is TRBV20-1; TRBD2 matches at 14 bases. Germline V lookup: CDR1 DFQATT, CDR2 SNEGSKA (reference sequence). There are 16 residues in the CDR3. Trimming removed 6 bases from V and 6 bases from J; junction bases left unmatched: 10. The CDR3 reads CSASGTSGRGSNEQFF. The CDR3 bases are TGCAGTGCCAGTGGGACTAGCGGGAGAGGGAGCAATGAGCAGTTCTTC.

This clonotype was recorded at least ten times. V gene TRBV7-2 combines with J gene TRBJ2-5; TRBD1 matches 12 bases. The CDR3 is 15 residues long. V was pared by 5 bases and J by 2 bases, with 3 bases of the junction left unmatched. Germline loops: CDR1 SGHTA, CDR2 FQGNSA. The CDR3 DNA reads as TGTGCCAGCAGCCTGGGACAGGGGGCTCAAGAGACCCAGTACTTC. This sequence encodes CASSLGQGAQETQYF.

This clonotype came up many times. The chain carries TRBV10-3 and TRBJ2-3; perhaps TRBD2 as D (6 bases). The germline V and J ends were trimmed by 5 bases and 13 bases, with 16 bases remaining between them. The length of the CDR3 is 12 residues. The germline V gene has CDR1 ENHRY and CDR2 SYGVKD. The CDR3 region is CAISRDGGDKYF. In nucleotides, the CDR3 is TGTGCCATCAGTCGGGACGGAGGGGATAAGTATTTT.

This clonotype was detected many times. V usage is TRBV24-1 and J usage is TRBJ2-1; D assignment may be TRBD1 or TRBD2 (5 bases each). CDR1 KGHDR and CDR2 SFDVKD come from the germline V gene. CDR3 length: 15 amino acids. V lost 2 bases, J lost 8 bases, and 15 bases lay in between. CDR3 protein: CATSDSGTRADEQFF. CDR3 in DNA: TGTGCCACCAGTGATTCGGGGACCAGGGCGGATGAGCAGTTCTTC.

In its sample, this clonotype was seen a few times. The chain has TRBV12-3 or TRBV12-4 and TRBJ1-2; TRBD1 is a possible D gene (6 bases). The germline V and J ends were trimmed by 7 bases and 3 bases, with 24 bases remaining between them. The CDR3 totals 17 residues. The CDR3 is CASTQTTTGLVDYGYTF. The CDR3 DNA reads TGTGCCAGCACCCAAACTACTACAGGGCTGGTGGACTATGGCTACACCTTC.

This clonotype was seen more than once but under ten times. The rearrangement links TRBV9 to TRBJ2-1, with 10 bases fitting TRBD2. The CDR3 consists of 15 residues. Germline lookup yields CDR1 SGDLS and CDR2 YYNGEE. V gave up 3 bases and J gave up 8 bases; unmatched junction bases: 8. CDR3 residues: CASSGSGRAEHEQFF. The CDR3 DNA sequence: TGTGCCAGCAGCGGCAGCGGGAGGGCTGAACATGAGCAGTTCTTC.

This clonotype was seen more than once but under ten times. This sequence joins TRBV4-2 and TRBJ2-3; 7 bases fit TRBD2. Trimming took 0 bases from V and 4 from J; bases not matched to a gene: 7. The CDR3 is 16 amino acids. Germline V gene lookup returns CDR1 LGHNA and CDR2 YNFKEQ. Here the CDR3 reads CASSQDWRGGADTQYF. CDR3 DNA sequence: TGTGCCAGCAGCCAAGATTGGAGGGGAGGGGCAGATACGCAGTATTTT.

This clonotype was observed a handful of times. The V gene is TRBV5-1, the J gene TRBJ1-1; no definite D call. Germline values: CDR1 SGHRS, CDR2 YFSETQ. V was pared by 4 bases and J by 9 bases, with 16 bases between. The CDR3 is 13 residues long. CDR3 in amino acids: CASSPLDRIKAFF. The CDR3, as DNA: TGCGCCAGCAGCCCGTTAGACCGGATCAAAGCTTTCTTT.

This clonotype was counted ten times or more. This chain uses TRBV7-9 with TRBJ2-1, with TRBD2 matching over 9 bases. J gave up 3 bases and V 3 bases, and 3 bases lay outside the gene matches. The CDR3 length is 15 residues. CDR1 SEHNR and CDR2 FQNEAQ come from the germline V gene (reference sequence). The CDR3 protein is CASSLRGGLYNEQFF. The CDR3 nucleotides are TGTGCCAGCAGCTTGCGGGGGGGTCTCTACAATGAGCAGTTCTTC. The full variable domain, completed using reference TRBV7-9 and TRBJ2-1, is DTGVSQNPRHKITKRGQNVTFRCDPISEHNRLYWYRQTLGQGPEFLTYFQNEAQLEKSRLLSDRFSAERPKGSFSTLEIQRTEQGDSAMYLCASSLRGGLYNEQFFGPGTRLTVL.

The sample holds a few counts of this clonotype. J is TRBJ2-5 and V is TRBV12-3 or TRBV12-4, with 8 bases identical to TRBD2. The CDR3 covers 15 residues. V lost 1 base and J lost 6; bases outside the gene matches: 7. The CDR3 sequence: CASSLVAAGAKTQYF. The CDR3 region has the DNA TGTGCCAGCAGTTTAGTGGCAGCGGGAGCCAAGACCCAGTACTTC.

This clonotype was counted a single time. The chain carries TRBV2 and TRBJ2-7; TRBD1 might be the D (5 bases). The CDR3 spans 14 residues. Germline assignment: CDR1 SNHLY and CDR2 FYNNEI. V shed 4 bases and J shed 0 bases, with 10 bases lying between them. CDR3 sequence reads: CASSVQGYSYEQYF. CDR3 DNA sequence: TGTGCCAGCAGTGTGCAGGGTTACTCCTACGAGCAGTACTTC. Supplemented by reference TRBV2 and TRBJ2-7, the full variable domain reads EPEVTQTPSHQVTQMGQEVILRCVPISNHLYFYWYRQILGQKVEFLVSFYNNEISEKSEIFDDQFSVERPDGSNFTLKIRSTKLEDSAMYFCASSVQGYSYEQYFGPGTRLTVT.

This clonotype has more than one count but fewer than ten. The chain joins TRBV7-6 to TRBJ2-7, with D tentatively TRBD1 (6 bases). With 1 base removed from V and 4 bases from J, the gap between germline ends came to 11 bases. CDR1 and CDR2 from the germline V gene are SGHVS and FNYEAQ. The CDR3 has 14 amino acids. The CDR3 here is CASSLEQGKYEQYF. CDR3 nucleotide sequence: TGTGCCAGCAGCTTAGAACAGGGAAAGTACGAGCAGTACTTC.

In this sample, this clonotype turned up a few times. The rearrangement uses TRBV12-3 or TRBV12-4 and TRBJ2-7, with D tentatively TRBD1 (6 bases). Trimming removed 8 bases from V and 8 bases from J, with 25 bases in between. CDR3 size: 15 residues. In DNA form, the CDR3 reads TGTGCCAGCGGGGTAATGTTGGCAGGGGAGTCCAAGCAGTACTTC. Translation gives CASGVMLAGESKQYF.

This CDR3 reads CASSWAGDTDTQYF. In nucleotides, the CDR3 is TGCGCCAGCAGCTGGGCGGGGGACACAGATACGCAGTATTTT. The V gene is TRBV5-1, the J gene TRBJ2-3; TRBD2 agrees at 7 bases. Trimming removed 3 bases from V and 2 bases from J; junction bases left unmatched: 3. Germline V CDR1 and CDR2: SGHRS, YFSETQ. The CDR3 runs to 14 residues.

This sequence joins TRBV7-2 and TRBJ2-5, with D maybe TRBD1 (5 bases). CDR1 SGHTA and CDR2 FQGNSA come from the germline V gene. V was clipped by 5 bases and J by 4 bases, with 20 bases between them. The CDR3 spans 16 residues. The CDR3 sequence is CASSPRQGGTGETQYF. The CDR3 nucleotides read TGTGCCAGCAGCCCTCGGCAGGGTGGTACTGGAGAGACCCAGTACTTC. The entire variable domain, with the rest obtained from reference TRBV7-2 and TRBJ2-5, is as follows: GAGVSQSPSNKVTEKGKDVELRCDPISGHTALYWYRQSLGQGLEFLIYFQGNSAPDKSGLPSDRFSAERTGGSVSTLTIQRTQQEDSAVYLCASSPRQGGTGETQYFGPGTRLLVL.

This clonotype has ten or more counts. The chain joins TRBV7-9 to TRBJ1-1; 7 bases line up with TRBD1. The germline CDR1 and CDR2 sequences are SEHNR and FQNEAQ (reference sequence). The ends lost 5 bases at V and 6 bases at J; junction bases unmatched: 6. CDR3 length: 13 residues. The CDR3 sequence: CASSILGQPEAFF. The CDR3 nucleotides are TGTGCCAGCAGCATTTTGGGACAGCCTGAAGCTTTCTTT. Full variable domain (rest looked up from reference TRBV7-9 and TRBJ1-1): DTGVSQNPRHKITKRGQNVTFRCDPISEHNRLYWYRQTLGQGPEFLTYFQNEAQLEKSRLLSDRFSAERPKGSFSTLEIQRTEQGDSAMYLCASSILGQPEAFFGQGTRLTVV.

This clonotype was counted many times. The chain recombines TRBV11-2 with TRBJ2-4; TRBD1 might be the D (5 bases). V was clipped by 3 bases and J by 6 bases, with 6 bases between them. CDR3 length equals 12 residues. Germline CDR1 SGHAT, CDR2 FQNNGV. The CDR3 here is CASSFDRNIQYF. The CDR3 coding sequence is TGTGCCAGCAGCTTTGACAGAAACATTCAGTACTTC.

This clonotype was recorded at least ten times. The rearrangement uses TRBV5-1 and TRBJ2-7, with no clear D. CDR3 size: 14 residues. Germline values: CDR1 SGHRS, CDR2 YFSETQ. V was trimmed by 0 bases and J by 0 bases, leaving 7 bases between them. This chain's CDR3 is CASSLDVSSYEQYF. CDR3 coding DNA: TGCGCCAGCAGCTTGGATGTCAGCTCCTACGAGCAGTACTTC.

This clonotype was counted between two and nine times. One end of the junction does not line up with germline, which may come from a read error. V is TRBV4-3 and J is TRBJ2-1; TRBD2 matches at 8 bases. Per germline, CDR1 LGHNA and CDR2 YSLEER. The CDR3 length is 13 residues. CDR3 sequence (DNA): TGCGCCAGCAGCCAAGATGGAAACGGGAGGGTCATCTTC. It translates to CASSQDGNGRVIF.

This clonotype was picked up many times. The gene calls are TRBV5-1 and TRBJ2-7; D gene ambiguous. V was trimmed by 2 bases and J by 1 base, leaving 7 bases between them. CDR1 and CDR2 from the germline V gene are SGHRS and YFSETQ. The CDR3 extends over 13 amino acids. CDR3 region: CASSFGVSYEQYF. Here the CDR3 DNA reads TGCGCCAGCAGCTTCGGTGTTTCCTACGAGCAGTACTTC.

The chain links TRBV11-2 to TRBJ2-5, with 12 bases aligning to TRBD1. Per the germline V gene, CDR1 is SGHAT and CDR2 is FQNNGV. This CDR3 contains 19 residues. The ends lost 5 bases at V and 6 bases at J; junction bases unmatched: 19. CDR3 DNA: TGTGCCAGCAGCCGCCAAACCGGGACAGGGGGCTATATATCGAAGACCCAGTACTTC. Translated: CASSRQTGTGGYISKTQYF.

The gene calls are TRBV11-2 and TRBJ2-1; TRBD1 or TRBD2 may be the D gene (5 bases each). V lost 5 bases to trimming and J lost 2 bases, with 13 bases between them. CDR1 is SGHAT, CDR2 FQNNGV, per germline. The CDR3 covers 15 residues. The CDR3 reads CASSPHRGAYNEQFF. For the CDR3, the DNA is TGTGCCAGCAGCCCACATAGGGGAGCCTACAATGAGCAGTTCTTC.

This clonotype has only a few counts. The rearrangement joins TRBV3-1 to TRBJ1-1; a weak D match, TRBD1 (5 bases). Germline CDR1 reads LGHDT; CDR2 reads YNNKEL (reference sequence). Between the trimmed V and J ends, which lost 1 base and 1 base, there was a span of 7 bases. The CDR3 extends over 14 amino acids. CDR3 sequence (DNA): TGTGCCAGCAGCCAAGCGGACACGAACACTGAAGCTTTCTTT. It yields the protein CASSQADTNTEAFF.

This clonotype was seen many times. CDR3 nucleotide sequence: TGTGCCAGCAGTTCGACCACAGATACGCAGTATTTT. It codes for CASSSTTDTQYF. V and J are TRBV7-9 and TRBJ2-3; D gene ambiguous. Per the germline V gene, CDR1 is SEHNR and CDR2 is FQNEAQ (reference sequence). Trimming pared 6 bases from V and 2 bases from J, leaving 6 bases between. The CDR3 is made up of 12 amino acids. Full variable domain (remainder filled in from reference TRBV7-9 and TRBJ2-3): DTGVSQNPRHKITKRGQNVTFRCDPISEHNRLYWYRQTLGQGPEFLTYFQNEAQLEKSRLLSDRFSAERPKGSFSTLEIQRTEQGDSAMYLCASSSTTDTQYFGPGTRLTVL.

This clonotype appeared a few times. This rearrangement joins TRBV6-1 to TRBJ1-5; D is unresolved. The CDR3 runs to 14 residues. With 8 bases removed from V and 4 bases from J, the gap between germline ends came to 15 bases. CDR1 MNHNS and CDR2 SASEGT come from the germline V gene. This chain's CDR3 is CASSRQAGNQPQHF. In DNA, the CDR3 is TGTGCCAGCTCGAGGCAGGCTGGGAATCAGCCCCAGCATTTT.

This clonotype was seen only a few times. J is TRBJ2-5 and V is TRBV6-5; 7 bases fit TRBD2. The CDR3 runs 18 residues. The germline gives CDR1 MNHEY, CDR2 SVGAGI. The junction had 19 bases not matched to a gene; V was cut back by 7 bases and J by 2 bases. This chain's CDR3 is CASTSRHTFLADQETQYF. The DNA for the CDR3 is TGTGCCAGCACTTCACGTCATACATTCCTAGCGGATCAAGAGACCCAGTACTTC.

CDR3 protein: CASSLALDQPQHF. The CDR3 DNA reads TGTGCCAGCAGCTTAGCGCTGGATCAGCCCCAGCATTTT. This chain uses TRBV7-2 with TRBJ1-5; D not certain. The CDR3 covers 13 residues. V dropped 0 bases and J dropped 5 bases, with 5 bases sitting between them. Germline-derived CDR1 and CDR2 are SGHTA and FQGNSA. The full variable domain, in which reference TRBV7-2 and TRBJ1-5 provide the parts outside the CDR3, is GAGVSQSPSNKVTEKGKDVELRCDPISGHTALYWYRQSLGQGLEFLIYFQGNSAPDKSGLPSDRFSAERTGGSVSTLTIQRTQQEDSAVYLCASSLALDQPQHFGDGTRLSIL.

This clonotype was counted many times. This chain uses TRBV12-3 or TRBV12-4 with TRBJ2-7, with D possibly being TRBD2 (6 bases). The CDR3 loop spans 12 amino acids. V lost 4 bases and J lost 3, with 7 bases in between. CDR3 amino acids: CASSWGDYEQYF. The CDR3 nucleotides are TGTGCCAGCAGTTGGGGGGACTACGAGCAGTACTTC.